These 12 T cell receptor beta chains originate from one sample sequenced in a study of T cells after yellow fever vaccination. TCRdb reanalysed the 5' RACE reads using MiXCR and keeps one entry per CDR3 protein. The data hold a few hundred thousand distinct CDR3 sequences, with 9.5% to 13% observed a single time. Sequenced here: PBMCs, sampled on the day of the first yellow fever vaccination. The source of these receptors is a man between 18 and 29 years old who received the YFV17D yellow fever vaccine.

In this sample, this clonotype turned up a few times. The chain is built from TRBV7-2 and TRBJ2-7, with D unclear. The CDR3 sequence is 12 residues long. Trimming removed 5 bases from V and 0 bases from J, with 5 bases in between. Looked up from germline, CDR1 is SGHTA and CDR2 is FQGNSA. This CDR3 is CASSKSSYEQYF. CDR3 coding DNA: TGTGCCAGCAGCAAGAGCTCCTACGAGCAGTACTTC.

J is TRBJ1-6 and V is TRBV20-1, with TRBD1 identical over 7 bases. Germline-derived CDR1 and CDR2 are DFQATT and SNEGSKA (reference sequence). This CDR3 region has 13 residues. The junction had 6 bases not matched to a gene; V was cut back by 6 bases and J by 7 bases. This CDR3 is CSATRDSNSPLHF. The CDR3 region has the DNA TGCAGTGCCACCCGGGACAGCAATTCACCCCTCCACTTT.

This clonotype was observed many times. The chain joins TRBV27 to TRBJ2-1; 9 bases agree with TRBD1. Germline V gives CDR1 MNHEY, CDR2 SMNVEV (reference sequence). Trimming cost V 7 bases and J 0 bases; bases outside gene matches: 4. There are 15 residues in the CDR3. CDR3 loop: CASTLTGGSYNEQFF. In DNA form, the CDR3 reads TGTGCCAGCACCTTGACAGGGGGCTCCTACAATGAGCAGTTCTTC.

The chain joins TRBV20-1 to TRBJ1-5; unclear D gene. CDR1 is DFQATT, CDR2 SNEGSKA, per germline (reference sequence). This CDR3 region has 14 residues. V gave up 7 bases and J gave up 0 bases, with 13 bases separating them. Here the CDR3 DNA reads TGCAGTGTATTACAGACTTATAGCAATCAGCCCCAGCATTTT. Amino acids: CSVLQTYSNQPQHF.

The J gene is TRBJ1-6, the V gene TRBV9; weak D call: TRBD1 (5 bases). This CDR3 is built from 15 residues. Germline assignment: CDR1 SGDLS and CDR2 YYNGEE. V was shortened by 0 bases and J by 6 bases, with 10 bases between the two germline ends. The CDR3 sequence is CASSVGGASNSPLHF. The CDR3 DNA is TGTGCCAGCAGCGTAGGAGGGGCTAGTAATTCACCCCTCCACTTT.

The chain joins TRBV5-1 to TRBJ1-1; tentative D call: TRBD1 (5 bases). V lost 3 bases and J 5 bases, leaving 11 bases between the germline ends. The CDR3 length is 13 residues. CDR1 and CDR2 from the germline V gene are SGHRS and YFSETQ. The CDR3 loop is CASSSSGRTEAFF. CDR3 DNA: TGCGCCAGCAGCTCGTCAGGGAGGACTGAAGCTTTCTTT.

Only a few counts were recorded for this clonotype. V and J are TRBV11-2 and TRBJ2-7, with 7 bases that match TRBD1. The CDR3 is 14 amino acids. Trimming at V came to 5 bases and at J to 3 bases, leaving 7 bases not matched to a gene. CDR1 and CDR2 (germline): SGHAT, FQNNGV. The CDR3 DNA follows: TGTGCCAGCAGCACGAACAGGGGTGGCTACGAGCAGTACGTC. It translates to CASSTNRGGYEQYV.

CDR3 region: CASTRDGRHGEQYF. Here the CDR3 DNA reads TGTGCCAGCACTCGGGACGGCCGCCATGGCGAGCAGTACTTC. The genes are TRBV12-3 or TRBV12-4 and TRBJ2-7; D possibly matches TRBD1 or TRBD2 (5 bases each). V lost 7 bases, J lost 6 bases, and 19 bases lay in between. There are 14 residues in the CDR3.

The V gene is TRBV5-4, the J gene TRBJ1-6; TRBD1 matches at 7 bases. This CDR3 has 18 amino acids. CDR1 is SGHNT, CDR2 YYREEE, per germline (reference sequence). V trimming: 6 bases; J trimming: 8 bases; junction bases outside the gene matches: 20. The CDR3 coding sequence is TGTGCCAGCACCCTTGGAGGTCAGGGGGGATCCCTATATTCACCCCTCCACTTT. The encoded protein is CASTLGGQGGSLYSPLHF.

The chain couples TRBV12-3 or TRBV12-4 to TRBJ1-1; D might be TRBD1 (6 bases). The CDR3 loop spans 14 amino acids. V was pared by 6 bases and J by 4 bases, with 15 bases between. The CDR3 nucleotides are TGTGCCAGCAGGCACAGGGTAGGTCTCACTGAAGCTTTCTTT. Translating it yields CASRHRVGLTEAFF.

This clonotype has only a few counts. The gene calls are TRBV20-1 and TRBJ2-5, with 9 bases lining up with TRBD2. After removal of 4 bases from V and 2 bases from J, the junction contained 17 bases not matched to a gene. Germline V gene lookup returns CDR1 DFQATT and CDR2 SNEGSKA (reference sequence). CDR3 length: 18 residues. The CDR3 region has the DNA TGCAGTGCTACCCGCGTAAGCGGGGGGCCTATCATACAAGAGACCCAGTACTTC. This gives the protein CSATRVSGGPIIQETQYF.

This clonotype was found many times. The chain employs TRBV5-6 and TRBJ2-3, with 10 bases identical to TRBD2. The length of the CDR3 is 13 residues. V shed 8 bases, J shed 4 bases, and the junction held 4 bases outside the gene matches. Germline CDR1 SGHDT, CDR2 YYEEEE. The CDR3 here is CASTSGVADTQYF. The CDR3 coding sequence is TGTGCCAGTACTAGCGGGGTAGCAGATACGCAGTATTTT.